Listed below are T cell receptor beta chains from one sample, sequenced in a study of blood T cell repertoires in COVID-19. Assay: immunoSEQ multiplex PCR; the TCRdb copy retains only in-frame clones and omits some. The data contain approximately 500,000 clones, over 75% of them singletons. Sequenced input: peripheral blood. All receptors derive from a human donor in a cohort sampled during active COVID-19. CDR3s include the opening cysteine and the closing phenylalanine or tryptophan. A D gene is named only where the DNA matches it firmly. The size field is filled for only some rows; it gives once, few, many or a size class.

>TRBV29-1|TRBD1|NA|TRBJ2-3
CSVSTGGTDTQYF
TGCAGCGTATCTACAGGGGGTACAGATACGCAGTATTTT
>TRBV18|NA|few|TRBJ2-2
CATSQGPSDTGELFF
TGTGCCACATCACAGGGTCCTTCCGACACCGGGGAGCTGTTTTTT
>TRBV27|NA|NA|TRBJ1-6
CASSLRRSYNSPLHF
TGTGCCAGCAGTTTAAGGAGATCCTATAATTCACCCCTCCACTTT
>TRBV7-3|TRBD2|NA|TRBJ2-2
CASSTPSGRGTGELFF
TGTGCCAGCAGCACCCCTAGCGGGAGGGGGACCGGGGAGCTGTTTTTT
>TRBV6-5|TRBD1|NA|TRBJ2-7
CASRGTGVSYEQYF
TGTGCCAGCAGGGGGACAGGGGTCTCCTACGAGCAGTACTTC
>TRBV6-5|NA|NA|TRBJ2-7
CASSYSNRGYEQYF
TGTGCCAGCAGTTACTCGAATCGGGGTTACGAGCAGTACTTC
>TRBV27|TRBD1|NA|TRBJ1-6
CASSLGQGANNSPLHF
TGTGCCAGCAGTTTGGGACAGGGGGCTAACAATTCACCCCTCCACTTT
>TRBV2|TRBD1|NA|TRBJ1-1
CASSPGGRTEAFF
TGTGCCAGTTCTCCAGGGGGGCGCACTGAAGCTTTCTTT
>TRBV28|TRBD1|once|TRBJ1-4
CASSSSDRGYGGEKLFF
TGTGCCAGCAGTTCCAGTGACAGGGGGTATGGCGGTGAAAAACTGTTTTTT
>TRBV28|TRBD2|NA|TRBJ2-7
CASSLPLGSGRHHEQYF
TGTGCCAGCAGTTTACCTCTCGGTAGCGGGAGGCATCACGAGCAGTACTTC
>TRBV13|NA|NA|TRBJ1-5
CASSSLGQPQHF
TGTGCCAGCAGCTCTTTGGGCCAGCCCCAGCATTTT
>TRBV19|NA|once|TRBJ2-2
CASSTQYTGELFF
TGTGCCAGTAGTACGCAGTACACCGGGGAGCTGTTTTTT
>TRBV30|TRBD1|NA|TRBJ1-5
CAWSVRTGTGNQPQHF
TGTGCCTGGAGTGTTCGAACCGGGACAGGCAATCAGCCCCAGCATTTT
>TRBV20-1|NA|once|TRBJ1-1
CSAGTEAFF
TGCAGTGCCGGGACTGAAGCTTTCTTT
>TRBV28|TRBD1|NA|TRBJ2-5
CASPSPGQGRETQYF
TGTGCCAGCCCGTCCCCGGGACAGGGGCGGGAGACCCAGTACTTC
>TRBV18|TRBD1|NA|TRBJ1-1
CASSQGTVSMNTEAFF
TGTGCCAGCTCACAGGGGACAGTGAGTATGAACACTGAAGCTTTCTTT
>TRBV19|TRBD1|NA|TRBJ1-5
CASSPSRDRGVRVAQHF
TGTGCCAGTAGTCCGTCCCGGGACAGGGGGGTACGGGTGGCCCAGCATTTT
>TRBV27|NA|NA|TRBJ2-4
CASSLQRQGGTKNIQYF
TGTGCCAGCAGTCTCCAAAGACAGGGCGGGACCAAAAACATTCAGTACTTC
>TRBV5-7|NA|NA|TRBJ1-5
CASSLGSGNYSNQPQHF
TGTGCCAGCAGCTTGGGGTCAGGGAATTATAGCAATCAGCCCCAGCATTTT
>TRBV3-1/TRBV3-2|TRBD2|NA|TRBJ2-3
CASSQGRLAGVTDTQYF
TGTGCCAGCAGCCAAGGTCGTCTAGCGGGGGTAACAGATACGCAGTATTTT
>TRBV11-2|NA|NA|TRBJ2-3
CASSLGTSLGAQYF
TGTGCCAGCAGCTTAGGTACTAGTTTAGGTGCGCAGTATTTT
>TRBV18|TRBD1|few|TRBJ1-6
CASSPLGQGDSPLHF
TGTGCCAGCTCACCACTGGGACAGGGAGATTCACCCCTCCACTTT